The 28 T cell receptor beta chains below come from one sample, sequenced in a study of CD8 T cells in ankylosing spondylitis. One entry per CDR3 protein results from TCRdb running MiXCR on the 5' RACE reads. The sample includes roughly 260,000 distinct CDR3 sequences, about 19% of them seen just once. The sequenced sample consisted of blood, either unsorted or a sorted T cell fraction (not recorded which). The receptors derive from a male donor with ankylosing spondylitis or in good health (not recorded which).

This clonotype was detected a few times. The CDR3 loop is CAISESSQDQPQHF. The CDR3 nucleotides read TGTGCCATCAGTGAGTCAAGCCAAGATCAGCCCCAGCATTTT. The chain carries TRBV10-3 and TRBJ1-5, with D unclear. With 0 bases removed from V and 5 bases from J, the gap between germline ends came to 8 bases. Germline V gene lookup returns CDR1 ENHRY and CDR2 SYGVKD. This CDR3 comprises 14 residues.

This clonotype was seen more than once but under ten times. CDR3 nucleotide sequence: TGTGCCAGCGGACAGCAACAAGAGACCCAGTACTTC. It yields the protein CASGQQQETQYF. The chain recombines TRBV6-2 or TRBV6-3 with TRBJ2-5, with D tentatively TRBD1 (6 bases). The CDR3 consists of 12 residues. Germline CDR1 is MNHEY and CDR2 is SVGEGT. Trimming cost V 8 bases and J 2 bases, with 9 bases left between them.

Concerning this clonotype: One junction end does not reproduce the germline sequence, and a read error may be involved. The chain couples TRBV19 to TRBJ2-1, with a weak D call TRBD2 (6 bases). The CDR3 totals 16 residues. Germline CDR1 LNHDA, CDR2 SQIVND (reference sequence). The CDR3 region is CASSIVRAGAYDEQFF. DNA for the CDR3: TGTGCCAGTAGTATAGTTCGAGCGGGTGCCTACGATGAGCAGTTCTTC.

This clonotype was seen more than once but under ten times. The gene calls are TRBV5-5 and TRBJ1-5, with D uncertain. The CDR3 loop spans 13 amino acids. Trimming took 3 bases from V and 3 from J, leaving 7 bases between them. The germline CDR1 and CDR2 sequences are SGHKS and YYEKEE (reference sequence). For the CDR3, the DNA is TGTGCCAGCAGCTGGACGGTCAATCAGCCCCAGCATTTT. Translated, it gives CASSWTVNQPQHF.

This clonotype has a handful of counts. The chain has TRBV28 and TRBJ2-3, with a weak D call TRBD2 (6 bases). V gave up 0 bases and J gave up 0 bases, with 13 bases separating them. CDR3 length equals 17 residues. Germline lookup yields CDR1 MDHEN and CDR2 SYDVKM. In nucleotides, the CDR3 is TGTGCCAGCAGTTTATGGGAAGCGGGTTCTAGCACAGATACGCAGTATTTT. Residues: CASSLWEAGSSTDTQYF.

This clonotype appeared a few times. The chain has TRBV12-3 or TRBV12-4 and TRBJ2-1; D not resolved. Trimming pared 6 bases from V and 10 bases from J, leaving 19 bases between. The CDR3 contains 14 residues. The CDR3 here is CASSHETRRNEQFF. In DNA, the CDR3 is TGTGCCAGCAGCCATGAGACCCGGCGCAACGAGCAGTTCTTC.

In its sample, this clonotype was seen a few times. The V call is TRBV9, the J call TRBJ2-7; a weak D match, TRBD2 (6 bases). Trimming removed 0 bases at V and 0 bases at J, with 16 bases between. Looked up from germline, CDR1 is SGDLS and CDR2 is YYNGEE. The CDR3 totals 17 residues. Written as DNA, the CDR3 is TGTGCCAGCAGCGTAGGAGGTAGCGGACCCCTCTCCTACGAGCAGTACGTC. Encoded protein: CASSVGGSGPLSYEQYV.

This chain uses TRBV6-4 with TRBJ2-7; D could derive from TRBD1 or TRBD2 (5 bases each). The CDR3 length is 16 residues. Germline assignment: CDR1 MRHNA and CDR2 SNTAGT. Trimming removed 7 bases at V and 3 bases at J, with 22 bases between. CDR3 in DNA: TGTGCCAGCACCCAGCAAAGGGACCGATCCCTCTACGAGCAGTACGTC. It yields the protein CASTQQRDRSLYEQYV.

The chain couples TRBV11-2 to TRBJ2-5; a possible D gene is TRBD2 (6 bases). V was cut by 3 bases and J by 5 bases, with 13 bases left in between. This CDR3 comprises 14 residues. From germline, CDR1 is SGHAT and CDR2 FQNNGV. CDR3 coding DNA: TGTGCCAGCAGCTTTGCGGGGCGTCGGGAGACCCAGTACTTC. Protein: CASSFAGRRETQYF.

This chain joins TRBV2 and TRBJ2-2; 7 positions agree with TRBD2. The germline V gene encodes CDR1 SNHLY and CDR2 FYNNEI. The V and J ends lost 6 bases and 0 bases, in that order; junction bases with no gene match: 4. There are 15 residues in the CDR3. CDR3 residues: CASRVTSANTGELFF. The DNA of the CDR3 is TGTGCCAGCAGGGTAACTAGCGCGAACACCGGGGAGCTGTTTTTT.

The rearrangement joins TRBV30 to TRBJ1-2, with no clear D. This CDR3 has 17 residues. Trimming pared 0 bases from V and 2 bases from J, leaving 19 bases between. CDR1 is GTSNPN, CDR2 SVGIG, per germline (reference sequence). The CDR3 DNA reads TGTGCCTGGAGTGTATTGGGAACAACTACCCAAAACTATGGCTACACCTTC. Translation gives CAWSVLGTTTQNYGYTF.

This clonotype was seen more than once but under ten times. V and J are TRBV28 and TRBJ2-5; D perhaps matches TRBD1 (5 bases). The CDR3 runs to 13 residues. Deletions cut 4 bases from V and 4 bases from J, with 10 bases between. Germline lookup yields CDR1 MDHEN and CDR2 SYDVKM. CDR3 in amino acids: CASSSRVRETQYF. The CDR3 DNA reads TGTGCCAGCAGTTCCAGGGTGCGAGAGACCCAGTACTTC.

This clonotype was counted ten times or more. The chain carries TRBV27 and TRBJ1-5; TRBD1 matches 9 bases. This CDR3 has 15 residues. From germline, CDR1 is MNHEY and CDR2 SMNVEV (reference sequence). V dropped 5 bases and J dropped 1; count of bases not matched to a gene: 3. CDR3 bases: TGTGCCAGCAGTAAACAGGGGGCGAGCAATCAGCCCCAGCATTTT. It specifies CASSKQGASNQPQHF.

The chain joins TRBV19 to TRBJ2-2; D is possibly TRBD1 or TRBD2 (5 bases each). Germline V gives CDR1 LNHDA, CDR2 SQIVND (reference sequence). The CDR3 is 14 residues long. Trimming cost V 3 bases and J 7 bases, with 12 bases left between them. CDR3 region: CASSMGEGIGELFF. The CDR3 DNA reads as TGTGCCAGTAGTATGGGGGAAGGGATCGGGGAGCTGTTTTTT.

This chain uses TRBV5-1 with TRBJ2-1, with 8 bases matching TRBD2. The V gene end was trimmed by 5 bases and the J gene end by 2 bases; junction bases not matched to a gene: 3. There are 14 residues in the CDR3. CDR1 is SGHRS and CDR2 is YFSETQ in the germline V gene. The chain's CDR3 is CASRETSAYNEQFF. CDR3 DNA: TGCGCCAGCAGAGAGACTAGCGCCTACAATGAGCAGTTCTTC.

The rearrangement links TRBV29-1 to TRBJ2-1; D is possibly TRBD1 or TRBD2 (5 bases each). CDR1 is SQVTM, CDR2 ANQGSEA, per germline. CDR3 length: 13 amino acids. With 6 bases removed from V and 9 bases from J, the gap between germline ends came to 18 bases. CDR3 in DNA: TGCAGCGTAACCCCGGGACCCAGCCTTGAGCAGTTCTTC. Its translation: CSVTPGPSLEQFF.

In its sample, this clonotype was seen a few times. At one boundary the junction diverges from the germline segment, which might be a read error. The chain is built from TRBV20-1 and TRBJ2-5, with D possibly matching TRBD1 (5 bases). The CDR3 contains 13 residues. CDR1 and CDR2 (germline): DFQATT, SNEGSKA (reference sequence). CDR3 amino acids: CSARETAQGTQYF. The CDR3 DNA is TGCAGTGCTAGAGAGACAGCCCAAGGGACCCAGTACTTC.

This chain connects TRBV12-3 or TRBV12-4 to TRBJ1-5, with 9 bases that match TRBD1. The CDR3 spans 15 residues. The V gene end was trimmed by 5 bases and the J gene end by 7 bases; junction bases not matched to a gene: 9. The CDR3 DNA reads as TGTGCCAGCAGTGGAACAGGGGGCGCGAACCAGCCCCAGCATTTT. It encodes CASSGTGGANQPQHF.

The chain is built from TRBV5-6 and TRBJ2-2; 7 bases are a match to TRBD1. The CDR3 has 16 residues. The V segment lost 4 bases and the J segment 6 bases; nucleotides outside the gene matches: 12. Germline-derived CDR1 and CDR2 are SGHDT and YYEEEE. The CDR3 DNA reads as TGTGCCAGCAGCGGCGACCGCCAGGGGGTGGCCGGGGAGCTGTTTTTT. This sequence encodes CASSGDRQGVAGELFF.

A remark on this clonotype: A much larger clone is a single base away; this may be a read error. V usage is TRBV7-3 and J usage is TRBJ1-1, with a tentative D call TRBD1 (6 bases). The germline V gene has CDR1 SGHTA and CDR2 FQGTGA. CDR3 size: 15 residues. Trimming took 7 bases from V and 3 from J, leaving 18 bases between them. The CDR3 region is CASNPQGFGDTEAFF. In DNA form, the CDR3 reads TGTGCCAGCAACCCACAGGGATTTGGGGACACTGAAGCTTTCTTT.

This clonotype turned up a few times. The CDR3 DNA reads TGCGCCAGCAGCTTAGGGATAGCGGGAGCCGGCGGGGAGCTGTTTTTT. As protein: CASSLGIAGAGGELFF. The chain is built from TRBV5-1 and TRBJ2-2; 9 nucleotides agree with TRBD2. Trimming took 2 bases from V and 7 from J; bases not matched to a gene: 9. CDR1 and CDR2 (germline): SGHRS, YFSETQ. The CDR3 length is 16 residues. Variable domain in full (rest from reference TRBV5-1 and TRBJ2-2): KAGVTQTPRYLIKTRGQQVTLSCSPISGHRSVSWYQQTPGQGLQFLFEYFSETQRNKGNFPGRFSGRQFSNSRSEMNVSTLELGDSALYLCASSLGIAGAGGELFFGEGSRLTVL.

This clonotype was detected only a few times. The chain combines TRBV21-1 with TRBJ2-7; the D call of TRBD1 is as the table states it, not checked on the DNA. TRBV21-1 is a pseudogene segment. The CDR3 extends over 15 amino acids. The CDR3 reads CASSKPAGRVGEQYV. The DNA of the CDR3 is TGTGCCAGCAGCAAGCCTGCGGGCAGGGTGGGCGAGCAGTACGTC.

This clonotype was seen a few times. V is TRBV12-3 or TRBV12-4 and J is TRBJ2-5, with D possibly being TRBD1 or TRBD2 (5 bases each). The CDR3 is 14 amino acids. Trimming took 3 bases from V and 8 from J, leaving 16 bases between them. The CDR3 loop reads CASSLPQGVSTQYF. The CDR3 bases are TGTGCCAGCAGTTTGCCCCAGGGAGTGAGTACCCAGTACTTC.

The chain combines TRBV29-1 with TRBJ2-1; TRBD2 aligns across 11 bases. This CDR3 contains 15 residues. Germline assignment: CDR1 SQVTM and CDR2 ANQGSEA. After removal of 7 bases from V and 0 bases from J, the junction contained 5 bases not matched to a gene. For the CDR3, the DNA is TGCAGCGCAGGTACTAGCGGGAGCTCCTACAATGAGCAGTTCTTC. Protein: CSAGTSGSSYNEQFF.

CDR3 in DNA: TGTGCCAGCAGCCCCACGAGCTACACAGATACGCAGTATTTT. As protein: CASSPTSYTDTQYF. The chain employs TRBV7-3 and TRBJ2-3, with no clear D. With 5 bases removed from V and 2 bases from J, the gap between germline ends came to 11 bases. Germline assignment: CDR1 SGHTA and CDR2 FQGTGA. The CDR3 runs 14 residues.

The sample holds a few counts of this clonotype. The chain employs TRBV9 and TRBJ1-3, with D maybe TRBD1 (5 bases). V shed 0 bases and J shed 7 bases, with 17 bases lying between them. The CDR3 runs to 16 residues. CDR1 and CDR2 (germline): SGDLS, YYNGEE. This CDR3 reads CASSVGGTVFSNTIYF. The CDR3 region has the DNA TGTGCCAGCAGCGTAGGAGGGACGGTCTTCTCGAACACCATATATTTT.

A few counts support this clonotype. The rearrangement joins TRBV20-1 to TRBJ2-7; D gene ambiguous. Germline CDR1 and CDR2: DFQATT and SNEGSKA (reference sequence). With 3 bases removed from V and 0 bases from J, the gap between germline ends came to 12 bases. This CDR3 has 14 residues. CDR3 sequence: CSASSRRSSYEQYV. The CDR3 DNA sequence: TGCAGTGCTAGTTCCAGACGGAGCTCCTACGAGCAGTACGTC.

The sample holds a few counts of this clonotype. CDR3 sequence reads: CASSPRTDYNSPLHF. CDR3 DNA sequence: TGCGCCAGCAGCCCGAGGACAGACTATAATTCACCCCTCCACTTT. The J gene is TRBJ1-6, the V gene TRBV5-1, with D possibly being TRBD1 (6 bases). The CDR3 extends over 15 amino acids. Germline CDR1 is SGHRS and CDR2 is YFSETQ. V was clipped by 4 bases and J by 3 bases, with 11 bases between them.